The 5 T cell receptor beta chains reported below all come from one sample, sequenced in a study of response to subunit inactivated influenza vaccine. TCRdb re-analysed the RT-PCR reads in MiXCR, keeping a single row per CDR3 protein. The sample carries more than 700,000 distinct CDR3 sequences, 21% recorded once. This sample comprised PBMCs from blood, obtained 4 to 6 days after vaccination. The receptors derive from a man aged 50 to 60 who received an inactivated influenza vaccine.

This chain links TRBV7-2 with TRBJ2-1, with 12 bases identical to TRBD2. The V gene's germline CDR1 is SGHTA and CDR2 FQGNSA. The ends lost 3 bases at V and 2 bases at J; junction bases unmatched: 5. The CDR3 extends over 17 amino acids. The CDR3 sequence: CASSFLTSGSPYNEQFF. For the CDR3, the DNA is TGTGCCAGCAGCTTCTTGACTAGCGGGAGTCCCTACAATGAGCAGTTCTTC.

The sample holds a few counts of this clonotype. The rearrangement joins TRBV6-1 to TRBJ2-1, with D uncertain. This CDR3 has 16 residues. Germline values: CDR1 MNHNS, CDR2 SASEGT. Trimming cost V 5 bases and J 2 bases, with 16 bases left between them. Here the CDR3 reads CASSPPWGSPYNEQFF. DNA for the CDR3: TGTGCCAGCAGTCCGCCTTGGGGTAGCCCCTACAATGAGCAGTTCTTC.

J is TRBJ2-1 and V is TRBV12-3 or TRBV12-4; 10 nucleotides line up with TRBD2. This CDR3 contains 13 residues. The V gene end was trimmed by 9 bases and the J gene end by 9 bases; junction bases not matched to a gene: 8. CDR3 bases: TGTGCCAGTAAGCGGGGGGGCAAGGGTGAGCAGTTCTTC. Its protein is CASKRGGKGEQFF.

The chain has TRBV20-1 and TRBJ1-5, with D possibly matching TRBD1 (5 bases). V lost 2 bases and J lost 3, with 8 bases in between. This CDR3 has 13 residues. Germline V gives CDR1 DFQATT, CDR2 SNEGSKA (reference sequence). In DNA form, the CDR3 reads TGCAGTGCTAGACTGGGGCCCAATCAGCCCCAGCATTTT. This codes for CSARLGPNQPQHF.

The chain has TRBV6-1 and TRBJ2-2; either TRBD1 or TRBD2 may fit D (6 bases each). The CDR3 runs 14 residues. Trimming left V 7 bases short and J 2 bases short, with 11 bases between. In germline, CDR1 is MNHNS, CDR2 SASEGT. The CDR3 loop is CASKGGINTGELFF. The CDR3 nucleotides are TGTGCCAGCAAGGGGGGCATAAACACCGGGGAGCTGTTTTTT.